This TCR beta chain was observed in a study of blood T cell repertoires in COVID-19 (dated by TCRdb to 2020 to 2022). Regarding the study in general: The collaborator samples originated in the United States, Italy and Spain and spanned the acute and convalescent phases of COVID-19. Nearly every sample came with metadata listing a de-identified subject ID, COVID-19 status, age in years and sex. The repertoires were released in a freely available public database intended as a resource for research on the immune response to SARS-CoV-2. Deeply sampled blood TCRbeta repertoires from subjects exposed to, actively infected with, or recovered from COVID-19 were included in the dataset. The material from the prospective study consisted of cDNA or gDNA derived from T cells, B-cell-depleted T cells, or PBMCs. The samples were drawn from the first 160 participants of the ongoing ImmuneRACE study and from 1,254 subjects provided by 6 global collaborators. HLA class I and class II types, where available, came from metadata supplied by the sample provider rather than from assay-based typing.

TCRbeta CDR3 regions were amplified from genomic DNA by means of the immunoSEQ Assay, a bias-controlled multiplex PCR. The original pipeline was this. The number of nucleated cells in each sample was estimated by amplification of reference gene primers within the assay. Sequence reads were collapsed and filtered to measure the absolute abundance of every unique TCRbeta CDR3 rearrangement. For each sample, productive Simpson clonality was calculated by taking the square root of Simpson's diversity index across productive rearrangements. TCRdb obtained this table from immuneACCESS and retained in-frame rearrangements with V and J assigned. These tables miss some clones; where compared with another copy, unresolved V genes account for less than half of the shortfall, and the remainder is unexplained. The V and J calls and clone size come from that table; D and trimming were worked out from the DNA. A total of about 210,000 clones appear in this sample, 89% of them only once. Clones ranked in the top ten supply 4% to 6% of the sample.

CDR1 SGHDT and CDR2 YYEEEE are derived from the germline V gene. Trimming removed 1 base from V and 2 bases from J, leaving 7 bases between the germline ends. From the cysteine up to the valine, the CDR3 has a length of 13 residues. This entry keeps only the CDR3 DNA: 39 bases, framed from base 1. Each collaborating institution followed its own protocols to collect whole blood in K2EDTA tubes. For TCRbeta analysis, collaborators shipped samples in one of three forms: frozen whole blood, isolated PBMCs, or DNA extracted from either of those sample types. On this clone itself: Its specific antigen is unknown. Base quality data are lacking; no much larger clone is found one base away.

Broader findings and caveats from the paper: The amount of clinical and demographic metadata varied by source and participant and was provided uncurated.

This sequence uses TRBV5-6 and TRBJ2-7; a confident D gene designation cannot be given. The receptor comes from a woman in her forties with acute or convalescent COVID-19. Source material: peripheral blood. The CDR3 region reads CASSLSRTYEQYV. The DNA sequence is as follows: TGTGCCAGCAGCTTGTCCAGGACCTACGAGCAGTACGTC.